The present T cell receptor beta chain was sequenced within a study of CD8+CD57+ T cells in acquired aplastic anemia. Study as a whole: CD4+ and CD8+ cells, once sorted, gave DNA averaging about 3 ug.

As concerns this clonotype: One junction end disagrees with the germline gene, perhaps due to a read error.

Patients who underwent sequencing had shown CD8+CD57+ cell expansion by flow cytometry. The cohort consisted entirely of patients having severe acquired aplastic anemia. Blood came from patients not yet given any therapy. The TCR beta profiling, which covered VDJ combination and CDR3 sequence, was carried out using genomic DNA as the template. One entry per CDR3 protein, called by TCRdb with MiXCR from the reads. The data show roughly 250,000 distinct CDR3 sequences, around 82% seen once. The germline V gene has CDR1 SGHVS and CDR2 FNYEAQ. This CDR3 region has 14 residues. The clonotype comes from a human donor with aplastic anemia. V and J are TRBV7-6 and TRBJ2-5, with D unresolved. Source material: sorted CD4+, CD8+, or CD8+CD57+ T cells (not recorded which) from PBMCs. The CDR3 region is CASSIAATHYNEYF. The CDR3 nucleotides read TGTGCCAGCAGCATAGCAGCGACCCACTACAATGAGTACTTC. Drawing the rest from reference TRBV7-6 and TRBJ2-5, the complete variable domain is GAGVSQSPRYKVTKRGQDVALRCDPISGHVSLYWYRQALGQGPEFLTYFNYEAQQDKSGLPNDRFSAERPEGSISTLTIQRTEQRDSAMYRCASSIAATHYNEYFGPGTRLLVL.